This section outlines one TCR beta chain sequence together with its context. The antigen is undetermined. Generated by immunoSEQ multiplex PCR, the TCRdb table keeps only in-frame clones and is missing some. Here the sample spans hundreds of thousands of clones, roughly 87% being singletons. The data originate from a study of Ad26.COV2.S vaccination and SARS-CoV-2 variants. About the research overall: A COV1001 Ad26.COV2.S trial-arm participant provided the sample.

The study's findings and limits: Quantification of TCR breadth and depth may have yielded underestimates of total T cell responses.

The sample's treatment: around 19 received Ad26.COV2.S at low or high dose, single or two shots; several received placebo; per-sample allocation not given. Repertoires come from day 63 after the first vaccine or placebo injection. An Ad26 vector that expressed Wuhan-strain SARS-CoV-2 spike constituted the vaccine. Trimming took 5 bases from V and 2 from J, leaving 12 bases between them. The germline V gene encodes CDR1 SGHAT and CDR2 FQNNGV. The CDR3 loop spans 15 amino acids. The sequenced sample was peripheral blood, obtained in a trial of Ad26.COV2.S vaccine versus placebo. This chain links TRBV11-2 with TRBJ1-4; TRBD1 might be the D (6 bases). The sequence was collected from a person aged 18-60 years who received the Ad26.COV2.S COVID-19 vaccine or a placebo. The CDR3 bases are TGTGCCAGCAGCCCCAGGGGCGAGACTAATGAAAAACTGTTTTTT. It codes for CASSPRGETNEKLFF. Drawing the rest from reference TRBV11-2 and TRBJ1-4, the complete variable domain is EAGVAQSPRYKIIEKRQSVAFWCNPISGHATLYWYQQILGQGPKLLIQFQNNGVVDDSQLPKDRFSAERLKGVDSTLKIQPAKLEDSAVYLCASSPRGETNEKLFFGSGTQLSVL.